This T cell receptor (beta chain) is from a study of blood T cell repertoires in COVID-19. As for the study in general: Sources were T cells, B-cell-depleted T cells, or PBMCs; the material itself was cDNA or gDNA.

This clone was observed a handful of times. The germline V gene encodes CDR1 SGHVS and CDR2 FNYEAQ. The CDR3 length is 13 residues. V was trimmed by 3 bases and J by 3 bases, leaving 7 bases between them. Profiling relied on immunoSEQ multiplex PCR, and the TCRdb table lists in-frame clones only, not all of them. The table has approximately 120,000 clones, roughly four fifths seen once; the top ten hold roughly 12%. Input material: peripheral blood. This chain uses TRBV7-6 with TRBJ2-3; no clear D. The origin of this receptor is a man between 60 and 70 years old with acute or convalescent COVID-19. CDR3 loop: CASSLARTDTQYF. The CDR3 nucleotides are TGTGCCAGCAGCTTGGCTAGGACAGATACGCAGTATTTT.